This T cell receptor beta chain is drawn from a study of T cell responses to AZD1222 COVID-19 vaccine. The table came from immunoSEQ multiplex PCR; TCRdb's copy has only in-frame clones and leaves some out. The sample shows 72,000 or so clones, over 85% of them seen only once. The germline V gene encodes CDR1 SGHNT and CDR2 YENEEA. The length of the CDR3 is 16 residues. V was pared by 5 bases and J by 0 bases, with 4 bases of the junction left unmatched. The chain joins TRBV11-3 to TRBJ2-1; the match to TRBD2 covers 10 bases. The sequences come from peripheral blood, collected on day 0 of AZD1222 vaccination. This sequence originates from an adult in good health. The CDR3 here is CASSSTSGDSYNEQFF. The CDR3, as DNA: TGTGCCAGCAGCAGCACTAGCGGGGACTCCTACAATGAGCAGTTCTTC.